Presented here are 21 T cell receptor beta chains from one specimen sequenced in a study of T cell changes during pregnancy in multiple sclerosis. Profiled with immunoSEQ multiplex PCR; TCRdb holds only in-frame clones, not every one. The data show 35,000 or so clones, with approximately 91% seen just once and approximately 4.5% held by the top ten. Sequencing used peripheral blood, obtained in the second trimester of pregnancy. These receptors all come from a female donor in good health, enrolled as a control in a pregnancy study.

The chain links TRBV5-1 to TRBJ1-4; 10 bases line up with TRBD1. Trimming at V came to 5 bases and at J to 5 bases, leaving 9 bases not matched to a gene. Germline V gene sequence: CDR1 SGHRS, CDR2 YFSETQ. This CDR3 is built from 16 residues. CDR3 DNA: TGCGCCAGCAGTCGGAATCCGGGACAGGGGAATGAAAAACTGTTTTTT. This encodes CASSRNPGQGNEKLFF.

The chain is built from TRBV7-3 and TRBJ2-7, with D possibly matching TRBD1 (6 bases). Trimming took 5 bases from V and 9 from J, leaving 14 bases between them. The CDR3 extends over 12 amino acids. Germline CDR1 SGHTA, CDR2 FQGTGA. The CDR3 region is CASSQGHDGQYF. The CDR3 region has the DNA TGTGCCAGCAGCCAGGGGCATGATGGGCAGTACTTC.

Here the CDR3 DNA reads TGTGCCAGCAGTTACTCGATCAGGGGCCAAGAGACCCAGTACTTC. Translation gives CASSYSIRGQETQYF. The V call is TRBV6-5, the J call TRBJ2-5, with D perhaps TRBD1 (6 bases). Trimming left V 0 bases short and J 1 base short, with 9 bases between. Germline V gives CDR1 MNHEY, CDR2 SVGAGI. This CDR3 contains 15 residues.

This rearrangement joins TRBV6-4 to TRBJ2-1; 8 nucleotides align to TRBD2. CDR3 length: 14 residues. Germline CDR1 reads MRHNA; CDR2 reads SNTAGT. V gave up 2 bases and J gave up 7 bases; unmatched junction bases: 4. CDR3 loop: CASSDRAGENEQFF. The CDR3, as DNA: TGTGCCAGCAGTGACCGAGCGGGAGAAAATGAGCAGTTCTTC.

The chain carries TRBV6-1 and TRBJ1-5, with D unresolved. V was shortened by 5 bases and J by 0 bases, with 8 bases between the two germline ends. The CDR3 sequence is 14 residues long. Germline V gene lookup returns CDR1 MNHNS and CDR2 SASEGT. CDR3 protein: CASSRVYSNQPQHF. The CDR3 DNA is TGTGCCAGCAGTCGGGTCTATAGCAATCAGCCCCAGCATTTT.

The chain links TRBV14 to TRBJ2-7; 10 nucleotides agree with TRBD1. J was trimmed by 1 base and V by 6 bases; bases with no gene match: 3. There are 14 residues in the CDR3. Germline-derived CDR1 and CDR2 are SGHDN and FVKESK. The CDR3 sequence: CASSRTGGSYEQYF. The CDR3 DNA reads TGTGCCAGCAGTCGGACAGGGGGATCCTACGAGCAGTACTTC.

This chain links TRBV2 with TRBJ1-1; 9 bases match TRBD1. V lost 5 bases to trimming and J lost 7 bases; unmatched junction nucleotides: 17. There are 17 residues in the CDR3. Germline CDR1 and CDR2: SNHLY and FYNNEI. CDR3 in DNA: TGTGCCAGCAGTTCCCGTCGGGACAGGGTTTTACAGAGTGAAGCTTTCTTT. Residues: CASSSRRDRVLQSEAFF.

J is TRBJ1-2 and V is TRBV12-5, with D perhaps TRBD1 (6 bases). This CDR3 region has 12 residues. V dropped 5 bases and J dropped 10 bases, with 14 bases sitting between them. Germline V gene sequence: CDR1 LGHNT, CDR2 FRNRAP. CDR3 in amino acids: CASGVGGSPYTF. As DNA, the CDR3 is TGTGCTAGTGGTGTGGGGGGCTCTCCCTACACCTTC.

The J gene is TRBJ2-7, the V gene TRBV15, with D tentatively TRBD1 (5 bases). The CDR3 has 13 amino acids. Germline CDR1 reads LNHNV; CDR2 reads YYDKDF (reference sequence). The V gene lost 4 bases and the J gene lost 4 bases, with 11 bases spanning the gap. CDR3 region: CATSIDRLYEQYF. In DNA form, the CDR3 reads TGTGCCACCAGCATCGACAGACTTTACGAGCAGTACTTC.

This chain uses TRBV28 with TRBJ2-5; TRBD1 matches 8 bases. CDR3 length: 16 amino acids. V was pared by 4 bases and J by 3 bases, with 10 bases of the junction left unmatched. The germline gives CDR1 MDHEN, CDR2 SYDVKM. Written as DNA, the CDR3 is TGTGCCAGCAGTTCCACCGGGGCAGGGGGCGAAGAGACCCAGTACTTC. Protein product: CASSSTGAGGEETQYF.

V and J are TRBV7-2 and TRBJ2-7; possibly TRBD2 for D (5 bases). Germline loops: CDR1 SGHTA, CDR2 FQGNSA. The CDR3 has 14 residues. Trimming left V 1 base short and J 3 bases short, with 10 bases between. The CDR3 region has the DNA TGTGCCAGCAGCTTAGATTTTAGCGACTACGAGCAGTACTTC. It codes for CASSLDFSDYEQYF.

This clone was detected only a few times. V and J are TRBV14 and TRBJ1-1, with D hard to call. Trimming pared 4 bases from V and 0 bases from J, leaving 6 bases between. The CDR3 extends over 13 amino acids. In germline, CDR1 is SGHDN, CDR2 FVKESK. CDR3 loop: CASSLKMNTEAFF. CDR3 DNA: TGTGCCAGCAGCCTAAAAATGAACACTGAAGCTTTCTTT.

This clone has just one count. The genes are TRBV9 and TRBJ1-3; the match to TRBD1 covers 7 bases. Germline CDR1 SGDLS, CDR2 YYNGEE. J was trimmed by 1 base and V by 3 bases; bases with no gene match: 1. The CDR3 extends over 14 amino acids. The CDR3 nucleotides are TGTGCCAGCAGCGCGACAGGGTCTGGAAACACCATATATTTT. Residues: CASSATGSGNTIYF.

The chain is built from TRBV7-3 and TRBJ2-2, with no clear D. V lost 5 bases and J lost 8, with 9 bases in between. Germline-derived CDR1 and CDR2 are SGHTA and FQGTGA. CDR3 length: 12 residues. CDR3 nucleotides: TGTGCCAGCAGCCCACAGATAGGGGAGCTGTTTTTT. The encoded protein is CASSPQIGELFF.

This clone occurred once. The CDR3 nucleotides are TGCGCCAGCAGCCAAGTAGGCGGTGCTGGGGCCAACGTCCTGACTTTC. Protein sequence: CASSQVGGAGANVLTF. V and J are TRBV4-1 and TRBJ2-6; D not resolved. Trimming took off 1 base at V and 2 bases at J, with 9 bases between the two ends. The germline gives CDR1 MGHRA, CDR2 YSYEKL. CDR3 length: 16 amino acids.

The CDR3 region is CASSVGAGQGLAYEQYF. The CDR3 nucleotides read TGTGCCAGCAGCGTCGGGGCGGGACAGGGGCTAGCCTACGAGCAGTACTTC. V is TRBV7-2 and J is TRBJ2-7; TRBD1 matches at 10 bases. Germline V gene sequence: CDR1 SGHTA, CDR2 FQGNSA. The junction had 12 bases not matched to a gene; V was cut back by 5 bases and J by 2 bases. The CDR3 is 17 amino acids.

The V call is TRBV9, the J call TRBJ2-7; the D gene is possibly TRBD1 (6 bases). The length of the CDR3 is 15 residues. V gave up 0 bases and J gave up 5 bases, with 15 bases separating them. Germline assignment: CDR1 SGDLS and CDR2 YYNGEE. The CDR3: CASSVGDRPPNEQYF. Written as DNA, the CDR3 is TGTGCCAGCAGCGTAGGAGACAGGCCCCCCAACGAGCAGTACTTC. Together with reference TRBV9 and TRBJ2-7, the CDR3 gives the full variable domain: DSGVTQTPKHLITATGQRVTLRCSPRSGDLSVYWYQQSLDQGLQFLIQYYNGEERAKGNILERFSAQQFPDLHSELNLSSLELGDSALYFCASSVGDRPPNEQYFGPGTRLTVT.

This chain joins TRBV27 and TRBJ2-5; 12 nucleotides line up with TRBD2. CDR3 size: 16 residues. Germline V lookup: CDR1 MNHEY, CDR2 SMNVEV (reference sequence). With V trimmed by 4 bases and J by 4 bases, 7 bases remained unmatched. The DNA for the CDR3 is TGTGCCAGCAGTTCCTGGACTAGCGGGACACGAGAGACCCAGTACTTC. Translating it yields CASSSWTSGTRETQYF.

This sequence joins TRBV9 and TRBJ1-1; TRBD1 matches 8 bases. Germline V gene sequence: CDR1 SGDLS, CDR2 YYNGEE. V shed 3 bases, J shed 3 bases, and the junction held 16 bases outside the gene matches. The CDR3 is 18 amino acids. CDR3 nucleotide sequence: TGTGCCAGCAGCGCCCTGACTGCGGGACAGGCCGGGTACACTGAAGCTTTCTTT. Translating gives CASSALTAGQAGYTEAFF.

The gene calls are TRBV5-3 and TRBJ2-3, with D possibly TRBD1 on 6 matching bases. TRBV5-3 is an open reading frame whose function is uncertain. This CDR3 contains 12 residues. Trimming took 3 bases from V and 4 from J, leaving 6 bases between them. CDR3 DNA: TGTGCCAGAAGCTCAGGGGCAGATACGCAGTATTTT. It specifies CARSSGADTQYF.

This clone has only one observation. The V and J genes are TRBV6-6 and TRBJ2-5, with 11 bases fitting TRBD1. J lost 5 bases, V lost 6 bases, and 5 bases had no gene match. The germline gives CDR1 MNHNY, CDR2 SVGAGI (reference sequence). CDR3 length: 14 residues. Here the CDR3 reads CASRDRGRGETQYF. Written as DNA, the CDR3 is TGTGCCAGCAGGGACAGGGGGCGGGGGGAGACCCAGTACTTC.